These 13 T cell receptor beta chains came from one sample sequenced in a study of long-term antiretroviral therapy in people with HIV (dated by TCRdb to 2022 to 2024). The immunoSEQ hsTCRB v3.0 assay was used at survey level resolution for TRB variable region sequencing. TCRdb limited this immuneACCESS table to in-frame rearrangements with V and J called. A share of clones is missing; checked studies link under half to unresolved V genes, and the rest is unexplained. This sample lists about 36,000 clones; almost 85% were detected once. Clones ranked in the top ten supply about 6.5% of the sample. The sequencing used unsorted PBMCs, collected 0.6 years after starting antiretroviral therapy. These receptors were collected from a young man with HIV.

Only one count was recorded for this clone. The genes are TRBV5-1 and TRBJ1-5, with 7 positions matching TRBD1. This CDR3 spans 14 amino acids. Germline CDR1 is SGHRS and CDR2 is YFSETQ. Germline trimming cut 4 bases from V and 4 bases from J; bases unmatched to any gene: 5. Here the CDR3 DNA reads TGCGCCAGCAGCCTAGGGGGCTTAAATCAGCCCCAGCATTTT. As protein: CASSLGGLNQPQHF.

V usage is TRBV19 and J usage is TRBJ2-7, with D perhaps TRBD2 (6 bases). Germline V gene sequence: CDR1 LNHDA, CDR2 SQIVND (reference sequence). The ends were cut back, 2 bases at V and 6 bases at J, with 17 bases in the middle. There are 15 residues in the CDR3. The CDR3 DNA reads TGTGCCAGTAGTATAATTGAAGCGGGTAGGAGCGAGCAGTACTTC. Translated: CASSIIEAGRSEQYF.

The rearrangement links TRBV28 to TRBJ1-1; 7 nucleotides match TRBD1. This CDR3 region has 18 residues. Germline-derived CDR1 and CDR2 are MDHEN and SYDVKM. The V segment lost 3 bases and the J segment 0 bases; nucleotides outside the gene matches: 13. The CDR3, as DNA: TGTGCCAGCAGTTTCTGGCGGGGACCGGGACAGATGAACACTGAAGCTTTCTTT. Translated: CASSFWRGPGQMNTEAFF.

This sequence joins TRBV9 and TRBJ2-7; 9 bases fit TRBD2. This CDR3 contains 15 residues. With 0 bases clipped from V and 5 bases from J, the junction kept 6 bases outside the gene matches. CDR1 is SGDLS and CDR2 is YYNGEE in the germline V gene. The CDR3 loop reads CASSVEGASGNEQYF. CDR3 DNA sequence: TGTGCCAGCAGCGTAGAGGGCGCTAGCGGGAACGAGCAGTACTTC. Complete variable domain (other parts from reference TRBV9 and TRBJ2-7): DSGVTQTPKHLITATGQRVTLRCSPRSGDLSVYWYQQSLDQGLQFLIQYYNGEERAKGNILERFSAQQFPDLHSELNLSSLELGDSALYFCASSVEGASGNEQYFGPGTRLTVT.

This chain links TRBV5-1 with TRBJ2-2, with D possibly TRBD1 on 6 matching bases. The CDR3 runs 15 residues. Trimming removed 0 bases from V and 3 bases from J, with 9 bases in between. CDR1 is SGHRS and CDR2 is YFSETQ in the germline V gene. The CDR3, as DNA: TGCGCCAGCAGCTTGGCAGGGGCTTACACCGGGGAGCTGTTTTTT. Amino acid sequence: CASSLAGAYTGELFF.

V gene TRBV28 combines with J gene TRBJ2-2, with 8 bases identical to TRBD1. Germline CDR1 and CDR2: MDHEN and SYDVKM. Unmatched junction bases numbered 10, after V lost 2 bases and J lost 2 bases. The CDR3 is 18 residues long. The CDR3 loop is CASSLRAGQGRNTGELFF. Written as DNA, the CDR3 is TGTGCCAGCAGTTTACGGGCCGGACAGGGCCGAAACACCGGGGAGCTGTTTTTT.

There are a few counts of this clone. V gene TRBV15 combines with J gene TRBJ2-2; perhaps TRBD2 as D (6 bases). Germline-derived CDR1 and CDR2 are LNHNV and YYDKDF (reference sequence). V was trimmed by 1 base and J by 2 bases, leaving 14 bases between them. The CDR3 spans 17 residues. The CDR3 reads CATSRGGGGTNTGELFF. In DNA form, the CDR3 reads TGTGCCACCAGCAGAGGTGGAGGCGGGACTAACACCGGGGAGCTGTTTTTT.

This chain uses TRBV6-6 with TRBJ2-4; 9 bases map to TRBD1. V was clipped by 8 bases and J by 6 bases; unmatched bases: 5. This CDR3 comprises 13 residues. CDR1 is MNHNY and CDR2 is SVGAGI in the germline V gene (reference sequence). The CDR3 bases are TGTGCCAGCGTTTTGGACAGGGGAAACATTCAGTACTTC. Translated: CASVLDRGNIQYF.

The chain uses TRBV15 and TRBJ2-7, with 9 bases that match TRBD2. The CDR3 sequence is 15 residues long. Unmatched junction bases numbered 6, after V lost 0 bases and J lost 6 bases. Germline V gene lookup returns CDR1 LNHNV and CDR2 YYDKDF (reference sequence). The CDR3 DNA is TGTGCCACCAGCAGAGATCAGGCGGGAGGGTTCGAGCAGTACTTC. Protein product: CATSRDQAGGFEQYF.

CDR3 in amino acids: CASSTGTYNEKLFF. The CDR3 DNA sequence: TGTGCCAGCAGCACCGGGACGTATAATGAAAAACTGTTTTTT. The V gene is TRBV6-5, the J gene TRBJ1-4; a possible D gene is TRBD1 (5 bases). The V and J ends lost 6 bases and 4 bases respectively, with 12 bases between them. Germline values: CDR1 MNHEY, CDR2 SVGAGI. This CDR3 spans 14 amino acids.

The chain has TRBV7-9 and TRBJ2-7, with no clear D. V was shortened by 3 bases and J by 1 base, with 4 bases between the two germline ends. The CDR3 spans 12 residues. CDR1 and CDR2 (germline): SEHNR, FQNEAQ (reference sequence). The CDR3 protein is CASSFQSYEQYF. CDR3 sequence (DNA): TGTGCCAGCAGCTTCCAATCCTACGAGCAGTACTTC.

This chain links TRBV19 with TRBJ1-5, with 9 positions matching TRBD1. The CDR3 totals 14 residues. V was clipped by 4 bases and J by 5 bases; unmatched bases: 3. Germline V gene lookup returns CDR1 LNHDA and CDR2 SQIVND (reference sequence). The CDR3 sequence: CASSNRGRDQPQHF. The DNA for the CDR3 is TGTGCCAGTAGTAACAGGGGGCGGGATCAGCCCCAGCATTTT.

CDR3 DNA: TGTGCCAGCAGTTTGGGGAAGGAGACCCAGTACTTC. Amino acid sequence: CASSLGKETQYF. This chain connects TRBV28 to TRBJ2-5; D unresolved. The CDR3 is 12 amino acids. Trimming shortened V by 3 bases and J by 5 bases, and 7 bases separated the two germline ends. Germline CDR1 is MDHEN and CDR2 is SYDVKM.